This is a list of T cell receptor beta chains from one sample in a study of human T cells and chemical hapten exposure. From the RACE reads, TCRdb called clonotypes with MiXCR, one entry per CDR3 protein. The data contain about 120,000 distinct CDR3 sequences, 13% of them seen just once; the ten biggest clones take up approximately 2.6%. The source material was whole blood, sampled in connection with sensitization to the hapten diphenylcyclopropenone (DPC). Every receptor here comes from a woman between 18 and 29 years old with alopecia areata. Some clones in this sample may be carry-over from other donors' samples. Each CDR3 is given with its conserved first and last residue. A D gene is named only where the DNA matches it firmly. Rows may omit the clone size; those that give it use once, few, many or a size class.

D gene	V gene	clone size	J gene	CDR3 protein	CDR3 DNA
TRBD2	TRBV7-6	many	TRBJ2-5	CASSSKRRGGLLEETQYF	TGTGCCAGCAGCTCTAAGAGACGGGGGGGCCTTCTTGAAGAGACCCAGTACTTC
-	TRBV11-2	-	TRBJ1-1	CASSLEGAYTEAFF	TGTGCCAGCAGCTTAGAGGGGGCGTACACTGAAGCTTTCTTT
-	TRBV5-5	-	TRBJ1-6	CASSLGGAPASPLHF	TGTGCCAGCAGCTTGGGGGGGGCTCCGGCGTCACCCCTCCACTTT
-	TRBV28	-	TRBJ2-1	CASSSYLRTENNEQFF	TGTGCCAGCAGTTCATACCTACGGACAGAAAATAATGAGCAGTTCTTC
-	TRBV20-1	few	TRBJ1-2	CSASRGGSQPNYGYTF	TGCAGTGCTAGTCGGGGGGGCAGCCAGCCTAACTATGGCTACACCTTC
-	TRBV28	few	TRBJ1-3	CASSLQGFDVGNTIYF	TGTGCCAGCAGTTTGCAGGGGTTCGACGTAGGAAACACCATATATTTT
-	TRBV3-1	many	TRBJ2-3	CASSQDFRDTQYF	TGTGCCAGCAGCCAAGACTTCAGAGATACGCAGTATTTT
-	TRBV3-2	-	TRBJ1-2	CASTPGQGKHGYTF	TGTGCCAGCACCCCGGGACAGGGGAAACATGGCTACACCTTC
-	TRBV6-2/TRBV6-3	many	TRBJ1-5	CASSYSQRTRGNQPQHF	TGTGCCAGCAGTTACTCGCAGCGTACAAGGGGCAATCAGCCCCAGCATTTT
TRBD1	TRBV19	few	TRBJ2-5	CASTRTGAHQETQYF	TGTGCCAGTACCCGGACAGGGGCCCACCAAGAGACCCAGTACTTC
TRBD1	TRBV4-3	-	TRBJ1-6	CASSQRTGNSPLHF	TGCGCCAGCAGCCAGAGGACAGGTAATTCACCCCTCCACTTT
-	TRBV27	many	TRBJ2-7	CASSLWQRWAVFLTEQYF	TGTGCCAGCAGTTTATGGCAACGATGGGCGGTCTTCCTAACCGAGCAGTACTTC